The clone carrying this T cell receptor beta chain was observed a few times. Its antigen remains unidentified. These data belong to a study of beta chain features in type 1 diabetes. Whole-study results and caveats: Possibly, sequencing cDNA over-represented cells that had high TCR expression levels.

Each population that was sorted was more than 98% pure. V shed 4 bases and J shed 8 bases, with 8 bases lying between them. There are 11 residues in the CDR3. From germline, CDR1 is SGHAT and CDR2 FQDESV (reference sequence). The authors reverse transcribed all of the isolated RNA, so sequencing captured expressed TCRB transcripts. Here immunoSEQ multiplex PCR was the method, and the copy in TCRdb shows in-frame clones only, minus some. The table has 850,000 to 900,000 clones, 17% seen once. This receptor was identified in a woman aged 18-35 years in good health. The sample consisted of naive CD4+ T cells from blood. V is TRBV11-1 and J is TRBJ1-1; the D is unclear. CDR3 amino acids: CASSYHIEAFF. CDR3 DNA: TGTGCCAGCAGCTATCATATCGAAGCTTTCTTT.